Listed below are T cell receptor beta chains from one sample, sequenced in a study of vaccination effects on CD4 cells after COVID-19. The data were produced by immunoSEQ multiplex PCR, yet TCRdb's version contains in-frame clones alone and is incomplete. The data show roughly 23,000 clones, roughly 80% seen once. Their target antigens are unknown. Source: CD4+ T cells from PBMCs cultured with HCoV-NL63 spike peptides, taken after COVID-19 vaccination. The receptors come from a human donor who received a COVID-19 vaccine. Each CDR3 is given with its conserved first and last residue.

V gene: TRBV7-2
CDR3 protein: CASSPYELTNEQYF

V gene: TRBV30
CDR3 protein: CAWSRTTSSGNTIYF

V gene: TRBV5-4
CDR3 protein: CASSSGLAGPPGTGELFF

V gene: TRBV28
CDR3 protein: CASSSSTGHYGYTF

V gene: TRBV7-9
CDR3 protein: CASSLPGPLYGYTF

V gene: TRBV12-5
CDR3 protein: CASGLWDRNYGYTF

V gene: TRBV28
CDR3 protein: CASSEGLAREQYF

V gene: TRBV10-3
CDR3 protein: CATWARGGYGYTF

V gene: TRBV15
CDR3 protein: CATSQGVGELFF

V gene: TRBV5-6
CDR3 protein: CASSLAGRGRGDTQYF

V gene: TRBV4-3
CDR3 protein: CASSQDRTPIFEQYF

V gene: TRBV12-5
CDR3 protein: CASGRTGGARDTEAFF

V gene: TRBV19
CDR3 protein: CASSIAVGMEAFF

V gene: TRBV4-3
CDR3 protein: CASSQAWGGPSSYNEQFF

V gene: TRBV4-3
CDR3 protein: CASSQEWKYSPLHF

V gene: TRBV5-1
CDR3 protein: CASSVQGIAKNIQYF

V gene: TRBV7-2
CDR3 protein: CASSLEQGPEGYTF

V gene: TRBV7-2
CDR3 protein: CASSRPSQGNGSPLHF

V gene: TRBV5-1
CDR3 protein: CASSLAAMNTEAFF

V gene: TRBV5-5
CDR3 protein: CASSWDLGVTEAFF

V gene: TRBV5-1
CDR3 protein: CATSSLLSGANVLTF

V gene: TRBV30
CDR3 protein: CAWSVGNYEQYF

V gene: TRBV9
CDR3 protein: CASSGGINTEAFF

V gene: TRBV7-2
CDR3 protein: CASRLAGGTDTQYF

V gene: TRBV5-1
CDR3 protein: CASSLAGFSSTDTQYF

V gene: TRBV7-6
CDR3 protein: CASSLALTGEGTDTQYF

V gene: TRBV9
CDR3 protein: CASSGRDGGQPQHF

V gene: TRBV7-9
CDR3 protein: CASSLGGFGEQFF

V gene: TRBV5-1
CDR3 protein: CASSLAGEYEQYF

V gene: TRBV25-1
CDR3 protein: CSGEPYEQYF

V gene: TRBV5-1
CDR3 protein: CASSSVGSGPMRYTF

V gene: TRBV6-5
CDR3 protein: CASSSWGRTYEQYF

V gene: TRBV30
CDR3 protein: CAWSVGSGGYNEQFF

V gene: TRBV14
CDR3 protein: CASSQDLANGELFF

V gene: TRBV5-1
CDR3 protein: CASSYTTGPMNTEAFF

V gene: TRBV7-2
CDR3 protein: CASSRGQGFLYGYTF

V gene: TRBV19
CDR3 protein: CASSIGGPSYEQYF

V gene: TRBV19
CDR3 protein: CASTAGNYGYTF

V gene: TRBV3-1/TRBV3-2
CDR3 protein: CASSQDLGLGNTIYF

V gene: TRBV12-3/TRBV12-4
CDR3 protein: CASRQGEGTEAFF

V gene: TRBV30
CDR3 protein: CAWTGNSGNTIYF

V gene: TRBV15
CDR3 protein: CATSIMKHRDRGVRGETQYF

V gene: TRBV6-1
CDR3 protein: CASSESLRTEAFF

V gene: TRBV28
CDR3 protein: CASSFGRASFYGYTF

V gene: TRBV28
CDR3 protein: CASRWLLGYTF

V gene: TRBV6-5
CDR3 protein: CASSYSSSGSYEQYF

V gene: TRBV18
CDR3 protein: CASSPLSVNSPLHF

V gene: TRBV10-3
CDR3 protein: CATTGDNSPLHF